Sequencing of this T cell receptor beta chain was carried out in a study of T-cell memory formation after mild COVID-19. General study results and limits: The study found balanced CD4/CD8 in clones contracting day 15 to 85 and a CD4+ lean in later expanders. The CD4+ clones that contracted clustered mainly within CM and EM, and the CD8+ clones concentrated in EMRA.

In the case of this clonotype: The antigen remains undetermined.

Germline CDR1 SGHRS, CDR2 YFSETQ. Trimming left V 3 bases short and J 6 bases short, with 17 bases between. The CDR3 has 15 amino acids. From 5'RACE with constant-segment primers came TCR alpha and TCR beta cDNA libraries that carried sample barcodes and UMIs. TCRdb processed the 5' RACE reads anew with MiXCR; each CDR3 protein has one entry. Of approximately 450,000 distinct CDR3 sequences in the sample, 15% to 20% were seen once. This chain connects TRBV5-1 to TRBJ2-3; maybe TRBD2 (5 bases). Sequenced input: PBMCs or a T cell subset sorted from them (not recorded which). The TCR comes from an adult woman who had mild COVID-19 (a few samples of this study predate the infection). Cell type and time point are not known. In DNA form, the CDR3 reads TGCGCCAGCAGCTGGGATACTAGGAGTGGGGATACGCAGTATTTT. This translates into CASSWDTRSGDTQYF.